This is a list of T cell receptor beta chains from one sample in a study of blood T cell repertoires in COVID-19. The assay was immunoSEQ multiplex PCR, and TCRdb's table has in-frame clones only and misses some. The sample has about 87,000 clones, around four fifths seen once. Sequencing was carried out using peripheral blood. The receptors here all came from a woman aged 55-75 years with acute or convalescent COVID-19. Each CDR3 is given with its conserved first and last residue. A D gene is named only where the DNA matches it firmly.

15	TRBV5-6	TRBD1	TRBJ2-1	CASSPPGDRVNEQFF	TGTGCCAGCAGCCCCCCCGGGGACAGGGTAAATGAGCAGTTCTTC
11	TRBV11-3	.	TRBJ2-5	CASSFGETQYF	TGTGCCAGCAGCTTCGGGGAGACCCAGTACTTC
12	TRBV11-1	.	TRBJ2-2	CASNLNTGELFF	TGTGCCAGCAACCTAAATACCGGGGAGCTGTTTTTT
15	TRBV9	TRBD1	TRBJ2-7	CASSVGPGGIDEQYF	TGTGCCAGCAGCGTAGGACCAGGGGGCATCGACGAGCAGTACTTC
14	TRBV6-5	.	TRBJ1-5	CASKAGSTNQPQHF	TGTGCCAGCAAAGCCGGGAGCACCAATCAGCCCCAGCATTTT
15	TRBV9	TRBD1	TRBJ2-1	CASVGTGLSYNEQFF	TGTGCCAGCGTTGGGACAGGGTTATCCTACAATGAGCAGTTCTTC
13	TRBV20-1	.	TRBJ1-5	CSASRAPNQPQHF	TGCAGTGCTAGTCGCGCCCCAAATCAGCCCCAGCATTTT
16	TRBV11-2	TRBD1	TRBJ2-7	CASSLSLSGQGGEQYF	TGTGCCAGCAGCTTATCCCTATCGGGACAGGGAGGCGAGCAGTACTTC
15	TRBV6-5	TRBD1	TRBJ1-2	CASSYVYRGTYGYTF	TGTGCCAGCAGTTACGTATACAGGGGCACGTATGGCTACACCTTC
15	TRBV6-5	TRBD1	TRBJ1-2	CASSYPGQGDYGYTF	TGTGCCAGCAGTTACCCGGGACAGGGAGACTATGGCTACACCTTC
14	TRBV7-2	.	TRBJ2-7	CASSPRTAAYEQYF	TGTGCCAGCAGCCCGCGGACAGCAGCCTACGAGCAGTACTTC
14	TRBV18	TRBD1	TRBJ1-6	CASSPDRGNSPLHF	TGTGCCAGCTCACCAGACAGGGGTAATTCACCCCTCCACTTT